The count of the clone carrying this TCR beta chain is one. Its antigen is unidentified. The data were obtained in a study of OX40 agonist ivuxolimab in advanced cancers. The wider study: About 40% of patients had received prior checkpoint inhibitor therapy.

Data came from immunoSEQ multiplex PCR; TCRdb stores just in-frame clones and leaves some out. The table shows tens of thousands of clones, with 79% occurring only once. V was pared by 4 bases and J by 3 bases, with 17 bases between. The CDR3 totals 15 residues. CDR1 SGHTS and CDR2 YDEGEE come from the germline V gene. Study conclusions and caveats: Low normalized T-cell clonal expansion was also seen in some nonresponders.

The material was CD4+ or CD8+ T cells sorted from blood, obtained in a trial of the OX40 agonist ivuxolimab. The V and J genes are TRBV5-8 and TRBJ2-7; a possible D gene is TRBD2 (6 bases). This clonotype originated in an adult with an advanced solid tumor such as melanoma, head and neck, liver or kidney cancer. The CDR3 DNA reads TGTGCCAGCAGCCACCGACTAGTGGGCAGCTACGAGCAGTACTTC. Amino acid sequence: CASSHRLVGSYEQYF.